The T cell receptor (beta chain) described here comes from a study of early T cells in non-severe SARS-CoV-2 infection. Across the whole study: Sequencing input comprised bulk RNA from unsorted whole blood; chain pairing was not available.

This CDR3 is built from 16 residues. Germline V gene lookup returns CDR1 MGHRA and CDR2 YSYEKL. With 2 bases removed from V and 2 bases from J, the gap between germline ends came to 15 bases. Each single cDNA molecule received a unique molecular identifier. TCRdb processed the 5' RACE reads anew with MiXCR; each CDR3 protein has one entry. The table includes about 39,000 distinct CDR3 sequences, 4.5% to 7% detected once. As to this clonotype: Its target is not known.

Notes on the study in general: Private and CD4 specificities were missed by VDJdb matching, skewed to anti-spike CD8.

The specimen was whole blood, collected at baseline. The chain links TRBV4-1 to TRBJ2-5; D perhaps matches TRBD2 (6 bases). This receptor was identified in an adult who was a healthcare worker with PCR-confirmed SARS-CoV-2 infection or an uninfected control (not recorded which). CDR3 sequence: CASSQNRVAEQETQYF. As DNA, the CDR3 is TGCGCCAGCAGCCAAAACCGAGTAGCGGAGCAAGAGACCCAGTACTTC.